The 26 T cell receptor beta chains below were found in one sample sequenced in a study of neoadjuvant nivolumab and ipilimumab in lung cancer. Measured with immunoSEQ multiplex PCR; TCRdb has only the in-frame clones, and not every one. The data hold more than 20,000 clones, with 82% observed a single time. The material was tumor tissue, obtained after neoadjuvant nivolumab, alone or with ipilimumab, at or shortly before surgery. The receptors shown here come from an adult with non-small cell lung cancer.

To note about this clone: This specimen includes other DNA sequences encoding the same CDR3. This chain connects TRBV7-9 to TRBJ1-4; D is ambiguous. The CDR3 sequence is 16 residues long. CDR1 and CDR2 (germline): SEHNR, FQNEAQ (reference sequence). Trimming took 1 base from V and 0 from J, leaving 9 bases between them. The CDR3 DNA is TGTGCCAGCAGCTTAGGGGATCGAACAACTAATGAAAAACTGTTTTTT. It encodes CASSLGDRTTNEKLFF.

This clone was found once. The chain employs TRBV5-4 and TRBJ2-2; D is unresolved. The CDR3 contains 15 residues. The V gene lost 5 bases and the J gene lost 4 bases, with 15 bases spanning the gap. CDR1 is SGHNT and CDR2 is YYREEE in the germline V gene (reference sequence). The CDR3 coding sequence is TGTGCCAGCAGTTACGGGCCTTCTGCCACCGGGGAGCTGTTTTTT. Translation gives CASSYGPSATGELFF.

V gene TRBV2 combines with J gene TRBJ1-1, with D perhaps TRBD1 (6 bases). Germline V gene lookup returns CDR1 SNHLY and CDR2 FYNNEI. Trimming removed 1 base from V and 7 bases from J, with 16 bases in between. CDR3 length equals 15 residues. CDR3 in amino acids: CASSEDTGRWVEAFF. CDR3 bases: TGTGCCAGCAGTGAAGACACAGGGAGGTGGGTTGAAGCTTTCTTT.

V gene TRBV2 combines with J gene TRBJ2-3, with D perhaps matching TRBD1 or TRBD2 (6 bases each). This CDR3 comprises 17 residues. Trimming removed 4 bases at V and 1 base at J, with 18 bases between. Germline V gene data show CDR1 as SNHLY and CDR2 as FYNNEI. Written as DNA, the CDR3 is TGTGCCAGCAGTGGGCTGGAGGGGGGCTTGGGCACAGATACGCAGTATTTT. It translates to CASSGLEGGLGTDTQYF.

This sequence joins TRBV4-1 and TRBJ2-1, with TRBD1 as a possible D gene (6 bases). The V gene's germline CDR1 is MGHRA and CDR2 YSYEKL. The CDR3 sequence is 15 residues long. V was shortened by 0 bases and J by 8 bases, with 14 bases between the two germline ends. CDR3 nucleotide sequence: TGCGCCAGCAGCCAAGATGTGGGGGCCTGGGATGAGCAGTTCTTC. Its protein is CASSQDVGAWDEQFF.

The rearrangement uses TRBV7-9 and TRBJ2-7; 11 nucleotides match TRBD2. Germline assignment: CDR1 SEHNR and CDR2 FQNEAQ (reference sequence). V was pared by 0 bases and J by 7 bases, with 11 bases of the junction left unmatched. The CDR3 sequence is 17 residues long. CDR3 nucleotide sequence: TGTGCCAGCAGCTTAGCGCCTAGCGGGAGGCTTTTAAGGGAGCAGTACTTC. It specifies CASSLAPSGRLLREQYF.

The chain is built from TRBV29-1 and TRBJ2-6; D is unclear. This CDR3 spans 15 amino acids. Trimming stripped 4 bases from V and 1 base from J, with 11 bases between. Germline V lookup: CDR1 SQVTM, CDR2 ANQGSEA. The CDR3 DNA sequence: TGCAGCGTTGGTGTCCTACTTTCTGGGGCCAACGTCCTGACTTTC. This codes for CSVGVLLSGANVLTF.

The chain links TRBV7-3 to TRBJ2-1; a possible D gene is TRBD1 (6 bases). The germline gives CDR1 SGHTA, CDR2 FQGTGA. The CDR3 covers 14 residues. The V end was cut by 5 bases, the J end by 9 bases, with 17 bases between. CDR3 loop: CASSPSRQGPEQFF. The CDR3 nucleotides are TGTGCCAGCAGCCCTAGTAGGCAGGGGCCTGAGCAGTTCTTC. The full variable domain, in which reference TRBV7-3 and TRBJ2-1 provide the parts outside the CDR3, is GAGVSQTPSNKVTEKGKYVELRCDPISGHTALYWYRQSLGQGPEFLIYFQGTGAADDSGLPNDRFFAVRPEGSVSTLKIQRTERGDSAVYLCASSPSRQGPEQFFGPGTRLTVL.

The V gene is TRBV5-1, the J gene TRBJ1-4; TRBD1 agrees at 7 bases. V dropped 4 bases and J dropped 5; count of bases not matched to a gene: 8. Germline values: CDR1 SGHRS, CDR2 YFSETQ. This CDR3 contains 15 residues. This CDR3 is CASSGDSRGNEKLFF. In DNA, the CDR3 is TGCGCCAGCAGCGGGGACAGCCGAGGCAATGAAAAACTGTTTTTT.

CDR3 loop: CSAKAQETQYF. CDR3 nucleotide sequence: TGCAGTGCTAAGGCCCAAGAGACCCAGTACTTC. V usage is TRBV20-1 and J usage is TRBJ2-5; no clear D gene. With 4 bases removed from V and 1 base from J, the gap between germline ends came to 4 bases. CDR1 is DFQATT and CDR2 is SNEGSKA in the germline V gene (reference sequence). The CDR3 runs 11 residues.

The chain is built from TRBV4-1 and TRBJ2-7; maybe TRBD1 (6 bases). There are 16 residues in the CDR3. V lost 0 bases and J 2 bases, leaving 14 bases between the germline ends. Germline V gene data show CDR1 as MGHRA and CDR2 as YSYEKL. CDR3 DNA sequence: TGCGCCAGCAGCCAAGAACTCAGGACAGTCACCTACGAGCAGTACTTC. Its protein product is CASSQELRTVTYEQYF.

This clone was picked up one time. This chain joins TRBV25-1 and TRBJ1-2; tentatively, D is TRBD1 (5 bases). The ends were cut back, 3 bases at V and 4 bases at J, with 15 bases in the middle. The CDR3 is made up of 15 amino acids. In germline, CDR1 is MGHDK, CDR2 SYGVNS. CDR3 sequence reads: CASSDSGSDGYGYTF. Here the CDR3 DNA reads TGTGCCAGCAGTGATTCAGGGTCAGATGGCTATGGCTACACCTTC.

This chain connects TRBV19 to TRBJ2-5; D gene ambiguous. V lost 6 bases, J lost 5 bases, and 10 bases lay in between. The CDR3 loop spans 12 amino acids. Looked up from germline, CDR1 is LNHDA and CDR2 is SQIVND (reference sequence). CDR3 residues: CASSYGRETQYF. The CDR3 DNA sequence: TGTGCCAGTAGCTATGGAAGGGAGACCCAGTACTTC.

The rearrangement joins TRBV9 to TRBJ1-1; D call uncertain. CDR3 length equals 13 residues. V lost 4 bases and J 0 bases, leaving 7 bases between the germline ends. From germline, CDR1 is SGDLS and CDR2 YYNGEE. Written as DNA, the CDR3 is TGTGCCAGCAGCTCCACAGTGAACACTGAAGCTTTCTTT. It codes for CASSSTVNTEAFF. Looking up the rest from reference TRBV9 and TRBJ1-1 gives the full variable domain: DSGVTQTPKHLITATGQRVTLRCSPRSGDLSVYWYQQSLDQGLQFLIQYYNGEERAKGNILERFSAQQFPDLHSELNLSSLELGDSALYFCASSSTVNTEAFFGQGTRLTVV.

The chain carries TRBV5-1 and TRBJ2-3, with D possibly being TRBD2 (6 bases). Germline V gene lookup returns CDR1 SGHRS and CDR2 YFSETQ. The CDR3 runs 14 residues. Trimming stripped 5 bases from V and 6 bases from J, with 16 bases between. CDR3 nucleotides: TGCGCCAGCAGACTAGCAGGGACGGCTGATACGCAGTATTTT. Residues: CASRLAGTADTQYF. The variable domain in full, completed from reference TRBV5-1 and TRBJ2-3, reads KAGVTQTPRYLIKTRGQQVTLSCSPISGHRSVSWYQQTPGQGLQFLFEYFSETQRNKGNFPGRFSGRQFSNSRSEMNVSTLELGDSALYLCASRLAGTADTQYFGPGTRLTVL.

The chain joins TRBV11-3 to TRBJ1-1, with 8 bases fitting TRBD1. Germline V gives CDR1 SGHNT, CDR2 YENEEA. The CDR3 is 18 amino acids. V was clipped by 5 bases and J by 0 bases; unmatched bases: 14. CDR3 residues: CASSQGQGRGYMNTEAFF. The CDR3 DNA reads as TGTGCCAGCAGCCAAGGACAGGGAAGAGGTTACATGAACACTGAAGCTTTCTTT. Full variable domain (missing parts from reference TRBV11-3 and TRBJ1-1): EAGVVQSPRYKIIEKKQPVAFWCNPISGHNTLYWYLQNLGQGPELLIRYENEEAVDDSQLPKDRFSAERLKGVDSTLKIQPAELGDSAVYLCASSQGQGRGYMNTEAFFGQGTRLTVV.

This rearrangement joins TRBV7-2 to TRBJ2-7, with TRBD2 identical over 8 bases. Trimming cost V 1 base and J 4 bases; bases outside gene matches: 3. This CDR3 region has 14 residues. Germline CDR1 and CDR2: SGHTA and FQGNSA. The CDR3 DNA reads as TGTGCCAGCAGCTTAGATTCTAGCGGGTACGAGCAGTACTTC. It codes for CASSLDSSGYEQYF. The full variable domain, rest sourced from reference TRBV7-2 and TRBJ2-7, is GAGVSQSPSNKVTEKGKDVELRCDPISGHTALYWYRQSLGQGLEFLIYFQGNSAPDKSGLPSDRFSAERTGGSVSTLTIQRTQQEDSAVYLCASSLDSSGYEQYFGPGTRLTVT.

The chain couples TRBV6-5 to TRBJ2-7, with D perhaps being TRBD1 or TRBD2 (6 bases each). The germline CDR1 and CDR2 sequences are MNHEY and SVGAGI. The V and J ends lost 2 bases and 4 bases respectively, with 12 bases between them. This CDR3 is 14 amino acids long. The CDR3: CASSYTRGAYEQYF. In nucleotides, the CDR3 is TGTGCCAGCAGTTACACGAGGGGGGCGTACGAGCAGTACTTC.

Only a few counts were recorded for this clone. The chain couples TRBV18 to TRBJ2-1, with 8 bases fitting TRBD2. V lost 2 bases, J lost 8 bases, and 11 bases stayed unmatched. The CDR3 has 16 residues. Germline CDR1 is KGHSH and CDR2 is LQKENI. CDR3 in DNA: TGTGCCAGCTCACCAAGGAGAGCGGGAGTCGAGGATGAGCAGTTCTTC. Encoded protein: CASSPRRAGVEDEQFF.

This clone was detected only once. This rearrangement joins TRBV2 to TRBJ1-2; D call uncertain. Trimming took off 4 bases at V and 8 bases at J, with 14 bases between the two ends. The CDR3 covers 13 residues. Germline loops: CDR1 SNHLY, CDR2 FYNNEI. The CDR3 protein is CASSGAPLGGYTF. CDR3 sequence (DNA): TGTGCCAGCAGTGGAGCCCCCCTGGGAGGCTACACCTTC.

The rearrangement links TRBV25-1 to TRBJ1-4; 7 bases map to TRBD1. The CDR3 has 14 amino acids. Trimming cost V 3 bases and J 4 bases; bases outside gene matches: 2. Germline V CDR1 and CDR2: MGHDK, SYGVNS. Here the CDR3 reads CASSEGQNNEKLFF. The CDR3 region has the DNA TGTGCCAGCAGTGAGGGACAGAATAATGAAAAACTGTTTTTT.

The V and J genes are TRBV5-1 and TRBJ2-7; 7 bases are a match to TRBD1. The junction had 14 bases not matched to a gene; V was cut back by 4 bases and J by 4 bases. CDR1 is SGHRS and CDR2 is YFSETQ in the germline V gene. The CDR3 covers 16 residues. This CDR3 is CASSPRQGWEIYEQYF. In DNA form, the CDR3 reads TGCGCCAGCAGCCCAAGACAGGGCTGGGAGATTTACGAGCAGTACTTC. The full variable domain, its missing parts supplied by reference TRBV5-1 and TRBJ2-7, is KAGVTQTPRYLIKTRGQQVTLSCSPISGHRSVSWYQQTPGQGLQFLFEYFSETQRNKGNFPGRFSGRQFSNSRSEMNVSTLELGDSALYLCASSPRQGWEIYEQYFGPGTRLTVT.

This clone was recorded only once. The chain is built from TRBV5-1 and TRBJ2-7, with D hard to call. Deletions cut 0 bases from V and 2 bases from J, with 6 bases between. CDR1 is SGHRS and CDR2 is YFSETQ in the germline V gene. The CDR3 runs to 13 residues. CDR3 loop: CASSLDITYEQYF. The CDR3 bases are TGCGCCAGCAGCTTGGATATCACCTACGAGCAGTACTTC.

The J gene is TRBJ2-7, the V gene TRBV5-1; D unresolved. The germline V gene encodes CDR1 SGHRS and CDR2 YFSETQ. V lost 4 bases and J 2 bases, leaving 13 bases between the germline ends. The CDR3 length is 14 residues. DNA of the CDR3: TGCGCCAGCAGCCCTGACGGCAGAGCCTACGAGCAGTACTTC. This gives the protein CASSPDGRAYEQYF. Using reference TRBV5-1 and TRBJ2-7 for the parts outside the CDR3, the full variable domain is KAGVTQTPRYLIKTRGQQVTLSCSPISGHRSVSWYQQTPGQGLQFLFEYFSETQRNKGNFPGRFSGRQFSNSRSEMNVSTLELGDSALYLCASSPDGRAYEQYFGPGTRLTVT.

The chain carries TRBV27 and TRBJ2-7, with D hard to call. This CDR3 has 12 residues. The germline V gene encodes CDR1 MNHEY and CDR2 SMNVEV (reference sequence). V lost 2 bases and J 6 bases, leaving 8 bases between the germline ends. The DNA of the CDR3 is TGTGCCAGCAGTTTACGAATGGGCGAGCAGTACTTC. Translating it yields CASSLRMGEQYF.

This clone is a singleton in its sample. CDR3 region: CAGGWRNEQFF. The CDR3, as DNA: TGTGCCGGAGGTTGGCGGAATGAGCAGTTCTTC. The genes are TRBV5-8 and TRBJ2-1; tentatively, D is TRBD2 (5 bases). Germline assignment: CDR1 SGHTS and CDR2 YDEGEE. The CDR3 is 11 amino acids. Deletions cut 10 bases from V and 7 bases from J, with 12 bases between.